Shown below are 18 T cell receptor beta chains from a single sample sequenced in a study of blood T cell repertoires in COVID-19. TCRdb keeps only in-frame clones here, not all; method: immunoSEQ multiplex PCR. The table includes about 150,000 clones, 85% to 90% detected once. Sequencing was carried out using peripheral blood. The source of these receptors is a man younger than 35 with COVID-19, enrolled during active disease.

The chain uses TRBV4-1 and TRBJ1-2; D gene unclear. The CDR3 spans 17 residues. V lost 1 base to trimming and J lost 3 bases, with 18 bases between them. Germline values: CDR1 MGHRA, CDR2 YSYEKL. CDR3: CASSQVPQENADYGYTF. CDR3 nucleotide sequence: TGCGCCAGCAGCCAAGTTCCACAAGAAAACGCCGACTATGGCTACACCTTC.

The chain is built from TRBV3-1 (or the pseudogene TRBV3-2) and TRBJ1-1; perhaps TRBD1 as D (5 bases). CDR1 is LGHDT and CDR2 is YNNKEL in the germline V gene (reference sequence). The CDR3 length is 14 residues. Trimming shortened V by 1 base and J by 2 bases, and 8 bases separated the two germline ends. CDR3 in DNA: TGTGCCAGCAGCCAAGCAGGGACTAACACTGAAGCTTTCTTT. This gives the protein CASSQAGTNTEAFF.

This sequence joins TRBV9 and TRBJ2-2; 8 bases are shared with TRBD2. The CDR3 length is 18 residues. The germline V gene has CDR1 SGDLS and CDR2 YYNGEE. V dropped 3 bases and J dropped 2; count of bases not matched to a gene: 12. CDR3 sequence reads: CASSARVGSGENTGELFF. DNA of the CDR3: TGTGCCAGCAGCGCCCGGGTGGGTAGCGGGGAAAACACCGGGGAGCTGTTTTTT.

The rearrangement links TRBV6-1 to TRBJ2-1; D perhaps matches TRBD2 (7 bases). CDR1 and CDR2 from the germline V gene are MNHNS and SASEGT. V shed 2 bases and J shed 12 bases, with 17 bases lying between them. CDR3 length: 14 amino acids. The CDR3 nucleotides are TGTGCCAGCAGTGAACGGGGGGCCGACATGGTGCAGTTCTTC. Translation gives CASSERGADMVQFF.

The chain links TRBV14 to TRBJ2-1, with 10 bases matching TRBD2. Germline V gives CDR1 SGHDN, CDR2 FVKESK. This CDR3 comprises 17 residues. V was pared by 4 bases and J by 2 bases, with 8 bases of the junction left unmatched. The DNA of the CDR3 is TGTGCCAGCAGCCTGTATACCCTAGCGGGGGCCTACAATGAGCAGTTCTTC. Translated, it gives CASSLYTLAGAYNEQFF.

The J gene is TRBJ2-5, the V gene TRBV7-3; 9 bases are shared with TRBD1. This CDR3 has 13 amino acids. Trimming cost V 5 bases and J 5 bases; bases outside gene matches: 3. Germline loops: CDR1 SGHTA, CDR2 FQGTGA. CDR3 nucleotide sequence: TGTGCCAGCAGCAGGACAGGGGAGGAGACCCAGTACTTC. Translated, it gives CASSRTGEETQYF. The full variable domain, its missing parts supplied by reference TRBV7-3 and TRBJ2-5, is GAGVSQTPSNKVTEKGKYVELRCDPISGHTALYWYRQSLGQGPEFLIYFQGTGAADDSGLPNDRFFAVRPEGSVSTLKIQRTERGDSAVYLCASSRTGEETQYFGPGTRLLVL.

The V and J genes are TRBV4-2 and TRBJ2-7, with a weak D call TRBD1 (5 bases). CDR1 and CDR2 (germline): LGHNA, YNFKEQ. The V end lost 4 bases, the J end lost 3 bases, and 16 bases lay between the germline ends. CDR3 size: 15 residues. The CDR3 is CASSLTTVPNYEQYF. The CDR3 DNA follows: TGTGCCAGCAGCCTAACGACAGTACCAAACTACGAGCAGTACTTC.

The chain is built from TRBV7-8 and TRBJ2-3, with no clear D. The CDR3 loop spans 14 amino acids. V lost 0 bases and J 2 bases, leaving 6 bases between the germline ends. The germline V gene encodes CDR1 SGHVS and CDR2 FQNEAQ. For the CDR3, the DNA is TGTGCCAGCAGCTTAGCGGAGTACACAGATACGCAGTATTTT. Amino acids: CASSLAEYTDTQYF.

The gene calls are TRBV13 and TRBJ1-1; D is uncertain. This CDR3 has 13 residues. Trimming took 7 bases from V and 0 from J, leaving 9 bases between them. Germline CDR1 and CDR2: PRHDT and FYEKMQ (reference sequence). CDR3 loop: CASTGGVNTEAFF. CDR3 nucleotides: TGTGCCAGCACCGGCGGAGTGAACACTGAAGCTTTCTTT.

The chain is built from TRBV11-2 and TRBJ1-1; tentatively, D is TRBD1 (5 bases). CDR1 SGHAT and CDR2 FQNNGV come from the germline V gene. The CDR3 is 13 residues long. Trimming removed 2 bases at V and 11 bases at J, with 15 bases between. The CDR3 nucleotides are TGTGCCAGCAGCTTACTTTCCGGGGGGGACGCTTTCTTT. Protein sequence: CASSLLSGGDAFF.

V gene TRBV9 combines with J gene TRBJ2-3, with 7 bases aligning to TRBD1. Trimming removed 6 bases from V and 2 bases from J; junction bases left unmatched: 9. The CDR3 loop spans 15 amino acids. Germline V gene data show CDR1 as SGDLS and CDR2 as YYNGEE. CDR3 bases: TGTGCCAGCACCACCGGGACAGTGATCACAGATACGCAGTATTTT. Protein sequence: CASTTGTVITDTQYF.

This clone was recorded once. This chain joins TRBV4-1 and TRBJ2-7, with 8 bases matching TRBD1. Trimming cost V 4 bases and J 2 bases; bases outside gene matches: 7. Germline V gene lookup returns CDR1 MGHRA and CDR2 YSYEKL. The CDR3 runs to 15 residues. The CDR3 nucleotides read TGCGCCAGCAGCCTTGACAGGGGTGGTACCTACGAGCAGTACTTC. This encodes CASSLDRGGTYEQYF.

This clone was detected only a few times. The chain couples TRBV28 to TRBJ2-7; D uncertain. Between the trimmed V and J ends, which lost 4 bases and 6 bases, there was a span of 7 bases. Germline V lookup: CDR1 MDHEN, CDR2 SYDVKM. This CDR3 spans 11 amino acids. This CDR3 reads CASSSLSEQYF. Here the CDR3 DNA reads TGTGCCAGCAGTTCGCTATCCGAGCAGTACTTC. Combining the CDR3 with reference TRBV28 and TRBJ2-7 gives the whole variable domain DVKVTQSSRYLVKRTGEKVFLECVQDMDHENMFWYRQDPGLGLRLIYFSYDVKMKEKGDIPEGYSVSREKKERFSLILESASTNQTSMYLCASSSLSEQYFGPGTRLTVT.

V gene TRBV9 combines with J gene TRBJ2-1, with TRBD2 matching over 8 bases. J was trimmed by 9 bases and V by 2 bases; bases with no gene match: 22. The V gene's germline CDR1 is SGDLS and CDR2 YYNGEE. This CDR3 spans 19 amino acids. The CDR3 DNA is TGTGCCAGCAGCGTGGCGTCCAGGGGAAGGGGCGGGAGGTTCAGTGAGCAGTTCTTC. Protein product: CASSVASRGRGGRFSEQFF.

The V and J genes are TRBV29-1 and TRBJ2-7; 11 bases line up with TRBD1. Looked up from germline, CDR1 is SQVTM and CDR2 is ANQGSEA. Germline trimming cut 6 bases from V and 2 bases from J; bases unmatched to any gene: 24. The CDR3 has 20 residues. The CDR3 nucleotides are TGCAGCGTCGTGGGTAACGAGCCGGGACAGGGGGTACGCTATCCCTACGAGCAGTACTTC. It is translated as CSVVGNEPGQGVRYPYEQYF.

This chain connects TRBV5-6 to TRBJ2-1; unclear D gene. Trimming took off 5 bases at V and 3 bases at J, with 21 bases between the two ends. CDR3 length: 17 residues. The germline CDR1 and CDR2 sequences are SGHDT and YYEEEE. The CDR3 coding sequence is TGTGCCAGCAGTCCCATAAACCCGAGACTGGGCTACAATGAGCAGTTCTTC. Protein product: CASSPINPRLGYNEQFF.

The rearrangement links TRBV5-1 to TRBJ2-3; D is unresolved. Germline V gene lookup returns CDR1 SGHRS and CDR2 YFSETQ. This CDR3 region has 14 residues. V lost 3 bases to trimming and J lost 0 bases, with 8 bases between them. Here the CDR3 reads CASSSFQSTDTQYF. Written as DNA, the CDR3 is TGCGCCAGCAGCTCCTTTCAGAGCACAGATACGCAGTATTTT.

In DNA form, the CDR3 reads TGCAGCGTTGAAGCCCGAGATACTACCTCTGGGGCCAACGTCCTGACTTTC. Protein sequence: CSVEARDTTSGANVLTF. The chain is built from TRBV29-1 and TRBJ2-6; D unresolved. The CDR3 is 17 residues long. V dropped 1 base and J dropped 0 bases, with 13 bases sitting between them. Germline V gives CDR1 SQVTM, CDR2 ANQGSEA. The complete variable domain, with remaining parts taken from reference TRBV29-1 and TRBJ2-6, reads SAVISQKPSRDICQRGTSLTIQCQVDSQVTMMFWYRQQPGQSLTLIATANQGSEATYESGFVIDKFPISRPNLTFSTLTVSNMSPEDSSIYLCSVEARDTTSGANVLTFGAGSRLTVL.